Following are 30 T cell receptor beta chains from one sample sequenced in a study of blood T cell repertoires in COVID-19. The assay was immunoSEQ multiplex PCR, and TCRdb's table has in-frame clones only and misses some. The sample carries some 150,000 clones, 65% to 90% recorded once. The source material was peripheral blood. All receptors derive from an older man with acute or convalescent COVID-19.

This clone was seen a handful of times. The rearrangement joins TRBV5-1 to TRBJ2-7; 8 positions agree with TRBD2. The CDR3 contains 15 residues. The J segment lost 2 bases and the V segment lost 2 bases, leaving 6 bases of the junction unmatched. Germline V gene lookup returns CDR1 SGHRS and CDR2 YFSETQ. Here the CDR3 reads CASSFVSGTTYEQYF. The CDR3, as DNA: TGCGCCAGCAGCTTCGTTAGCGGGACTACCTACGAGCAGTACTTC.

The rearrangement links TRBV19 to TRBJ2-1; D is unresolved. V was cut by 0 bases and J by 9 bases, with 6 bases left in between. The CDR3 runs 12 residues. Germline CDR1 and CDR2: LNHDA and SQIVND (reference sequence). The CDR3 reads CASSIDLSEQFF. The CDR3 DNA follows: TGTGCCAGTAGTATAGATCTCTCTGAGCAGTTCTTC.

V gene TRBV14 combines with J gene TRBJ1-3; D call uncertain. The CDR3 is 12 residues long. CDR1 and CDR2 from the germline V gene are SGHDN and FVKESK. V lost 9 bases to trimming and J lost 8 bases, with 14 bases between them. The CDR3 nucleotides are TGTGCCAGTTACAGTATTCAGGACACCATATATTTT. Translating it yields CASYSIQDTIYF.

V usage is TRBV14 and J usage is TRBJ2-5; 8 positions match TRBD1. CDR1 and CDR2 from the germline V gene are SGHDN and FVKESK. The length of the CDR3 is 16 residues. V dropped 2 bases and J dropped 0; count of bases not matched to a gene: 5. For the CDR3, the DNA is TGTGCCAGCAGCCAAACCGGGACAGGCTACCAAGAGACCCAGTACTTC. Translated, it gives CASSQTGTGYQETQYF. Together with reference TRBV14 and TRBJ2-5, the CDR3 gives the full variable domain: EAGVTQFPSHSVIEKGQTVTLRCDPISGHDNLYWYRRVMGKEIKFLLHFVKESKQDESGMPNNRFLAERTGGTYSTLKVQPAELEDSGVYFCASSQTGTGYQETQYFGPGTRLLVL.

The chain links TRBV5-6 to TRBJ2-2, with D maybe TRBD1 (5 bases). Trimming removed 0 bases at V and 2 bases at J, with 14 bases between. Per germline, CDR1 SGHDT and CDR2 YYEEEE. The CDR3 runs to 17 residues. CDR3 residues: CASSLEAETANTGELFF. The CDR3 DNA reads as TGTGCCAGCAGCTTGGAAGCCGAGACAGCCAACACCGGGGAGCTGTTTTTT.

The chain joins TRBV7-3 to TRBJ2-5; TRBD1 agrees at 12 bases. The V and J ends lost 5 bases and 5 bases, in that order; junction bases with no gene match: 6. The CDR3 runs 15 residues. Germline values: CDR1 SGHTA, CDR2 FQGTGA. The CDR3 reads CASSPGQGAAETQYF. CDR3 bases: TGTGCCAGCAGCCCGGGACAGGGGGCGGCGGAGACCCAGTACTTC. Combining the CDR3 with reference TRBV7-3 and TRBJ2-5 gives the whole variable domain GAGVSQTPSNKVTEKGKYVELRCDPISGHTALYWYRQSLGQGPEFLIYFQGTGAADDSGLPNDRFFAVRPEGSVSTLKIQRTERGDSAVYLCASSPGQGAAETQYFGPGTRLLVL.

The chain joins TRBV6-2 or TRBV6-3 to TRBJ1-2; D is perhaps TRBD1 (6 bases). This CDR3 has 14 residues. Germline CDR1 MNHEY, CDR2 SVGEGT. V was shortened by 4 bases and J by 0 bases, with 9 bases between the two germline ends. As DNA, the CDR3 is TGTGCCAGCAGTTCCAGACAGGCTAACTATGGCTACACCTTC. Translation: CASSSRQANYGYTF.

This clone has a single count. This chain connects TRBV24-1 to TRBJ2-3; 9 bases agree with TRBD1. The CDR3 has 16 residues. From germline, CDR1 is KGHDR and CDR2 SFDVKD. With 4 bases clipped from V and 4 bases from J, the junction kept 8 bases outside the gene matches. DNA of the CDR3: TGTGCCACCAGTGAGCCGGGACAGGGAGTCCCAGATACGCAGTATTTT. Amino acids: CATSEPGQGVPDTQYF.

The CDR3 is CSVGDTPVEQYF. The CDR3, as DNA: TGCAGCGTTGGGGACACCCCCGTCGAGCAGTACTTC. The chain is built from TRBV29-1 and TRBJ2-7; weak D call: TRBD1 (6 bases). This CDR3 comprises 12 residues. The germline V gene has CDR1 SQVTM and CDR2 ANQGSEA. Trimming removed 4 bases at V and 6 bases at J, with 13 bases between.

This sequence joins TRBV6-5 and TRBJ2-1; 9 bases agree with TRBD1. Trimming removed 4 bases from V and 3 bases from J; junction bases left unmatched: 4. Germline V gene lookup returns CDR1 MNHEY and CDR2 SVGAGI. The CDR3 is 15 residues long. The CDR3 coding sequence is TGTGCCAGCAGTTTCCCGGGACAGGGCTACAATGAGCAGTTCTTC. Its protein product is CASSFPGQGYNEQFF.

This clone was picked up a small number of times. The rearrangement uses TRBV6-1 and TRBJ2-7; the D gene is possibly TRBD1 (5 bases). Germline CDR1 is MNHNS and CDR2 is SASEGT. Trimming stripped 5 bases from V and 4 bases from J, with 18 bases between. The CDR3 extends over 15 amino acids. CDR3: CASSTREGVRYEQYF. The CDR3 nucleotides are TGTGCCAGCAGTACCCGAGAAGGGGTCCGGTACGAGCAGTACTTC.

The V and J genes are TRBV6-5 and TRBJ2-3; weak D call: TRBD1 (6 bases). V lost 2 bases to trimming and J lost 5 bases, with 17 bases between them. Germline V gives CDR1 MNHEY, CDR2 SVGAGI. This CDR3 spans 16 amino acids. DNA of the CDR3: TGTGCCAGCAGTTACCCACAGGGTGTCGGTGGAGATACGCAGTATTTT. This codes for CASSYPQGVGGDTQYF.

The CDR3 DNA reads as TGTGCCAGCAGTCCTGATGGGAGGGCCCACCGTGATGAGCAGTTCTTC. Translated: CASSPDGRAHRDEQFF. The rearrangement joins TRBV6-4 to TRBJ2-1, with 7 positions matching TRBD2. Trimming took 5 bases from V and 8 from J; bases not matched to a gene: 15. The CDR3 has 16 residues. Germline CDR1 MRHNA, CDR2 SNTAGT.

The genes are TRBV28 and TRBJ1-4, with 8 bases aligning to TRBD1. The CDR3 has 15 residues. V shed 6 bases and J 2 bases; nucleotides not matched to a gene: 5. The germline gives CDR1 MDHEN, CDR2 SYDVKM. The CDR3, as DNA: TGTGCCAGCAGCCGACAGGGGAGGACTAATGAAAAACTGTTTTTT. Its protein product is CASSRQGRTNEKLFF.

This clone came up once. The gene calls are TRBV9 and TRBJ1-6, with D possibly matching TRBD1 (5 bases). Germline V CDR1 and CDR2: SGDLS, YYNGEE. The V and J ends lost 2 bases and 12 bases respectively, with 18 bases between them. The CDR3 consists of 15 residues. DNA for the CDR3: TGTGCCAGCAGCGTTTCCGGGACTGGGGTGGGACCCCTCCACTTT. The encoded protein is CASSVSGTGVGPLHF.

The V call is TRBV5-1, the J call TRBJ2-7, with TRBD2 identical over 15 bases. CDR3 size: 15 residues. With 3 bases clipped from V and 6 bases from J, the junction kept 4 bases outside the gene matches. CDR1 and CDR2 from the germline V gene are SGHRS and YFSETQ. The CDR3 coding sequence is TGCGCCAGCAGCTACACGGGACTAGCGGGGGGCGAGCAGTACTTC. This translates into CASSYTGLAGGEQYF.

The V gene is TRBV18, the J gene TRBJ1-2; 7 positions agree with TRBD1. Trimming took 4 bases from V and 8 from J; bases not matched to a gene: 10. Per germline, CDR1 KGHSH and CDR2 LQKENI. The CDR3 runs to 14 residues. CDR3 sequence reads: CASSLAATGDGYTF. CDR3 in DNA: TGTGCCAGCTCACTAGCCGCCACAGGGGACGGCTACACCTTC.

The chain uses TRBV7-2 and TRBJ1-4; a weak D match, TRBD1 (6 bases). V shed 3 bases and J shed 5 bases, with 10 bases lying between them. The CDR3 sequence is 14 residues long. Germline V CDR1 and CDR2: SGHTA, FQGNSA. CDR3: CASSFRGPNEKLFF. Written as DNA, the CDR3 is TGTGCCAGCAGCTTCAGGGGCCCCAATGAAAAACTGTTTTTT.

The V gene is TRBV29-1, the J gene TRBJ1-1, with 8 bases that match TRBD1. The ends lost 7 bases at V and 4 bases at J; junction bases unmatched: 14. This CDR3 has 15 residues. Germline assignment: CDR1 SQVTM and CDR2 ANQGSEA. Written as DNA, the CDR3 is TGCAGCGCCACAGGACAGGGCGGGAGGGGCACTGAAGCTTTCTTT. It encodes CSATGQGGRGTEAFF. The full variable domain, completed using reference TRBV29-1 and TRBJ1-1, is SAVISQKPSRDICQRGTSLTIQCQVDSQVTMMFWYRQQPGQSLTLIATANQGSEATYESGFVIDKFPISRPNLTFSTLTVSNMSPEDSSIYLCSATGQGGRGTEAFFGQGTRLTVV.

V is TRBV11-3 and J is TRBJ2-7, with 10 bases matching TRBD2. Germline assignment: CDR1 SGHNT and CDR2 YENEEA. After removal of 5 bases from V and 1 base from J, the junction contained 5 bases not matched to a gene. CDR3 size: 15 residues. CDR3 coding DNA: TGTGCCAGCAGCCTACGGACTAGCGGTTCCTACGAGCAGTACTTC. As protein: CASSLRTSGSYEQYF. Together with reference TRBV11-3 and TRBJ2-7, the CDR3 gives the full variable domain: EAGVVQSPRYKIIEKKQPVAFWCNPISGHNTLYWYLQNLGQGPELLIRYENEEAVDDSQLPKDRFSAERLKGVDSTLKIQPAELGDSAVYLCASSLRTSGSYEQYFGPGTRLTVT.

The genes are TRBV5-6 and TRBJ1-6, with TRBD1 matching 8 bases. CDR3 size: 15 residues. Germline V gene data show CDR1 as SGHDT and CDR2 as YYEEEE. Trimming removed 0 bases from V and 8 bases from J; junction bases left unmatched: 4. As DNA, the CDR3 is TGTGCCAGCAGCTTGGCTGGGACAGGCGATTCACCCCTCCACTTT. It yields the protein CASSLAGTGDSPLHF. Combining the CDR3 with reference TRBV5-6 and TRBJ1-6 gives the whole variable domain DAGVTQSPTHLIKTRGQQVTLRCSPKSGHDTVSWYQQALGQGPQFIFQYYEEEERQRGNFPDRFSGHQFPNYSSELNVNALLLGDSALYLCASSLAGTGDSPLHFGNGTRLTVT.

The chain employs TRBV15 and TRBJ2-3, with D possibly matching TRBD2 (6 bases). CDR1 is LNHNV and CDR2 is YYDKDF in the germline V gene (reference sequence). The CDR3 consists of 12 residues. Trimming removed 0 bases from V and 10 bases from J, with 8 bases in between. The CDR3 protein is CATSREPSAQYF. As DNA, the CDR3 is TGTGCCACCAGCAGAGAGCCTAGCGCGCAGTATTTT.

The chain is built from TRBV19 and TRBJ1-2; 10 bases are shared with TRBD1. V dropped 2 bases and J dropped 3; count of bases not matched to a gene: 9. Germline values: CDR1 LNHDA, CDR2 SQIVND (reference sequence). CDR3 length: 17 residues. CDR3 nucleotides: TGTGCCAGTAGTATAAACCGTGGGACAGGGGCTGACTATGGCTACACCTTC. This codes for CASSINRGTGADYGYTF.

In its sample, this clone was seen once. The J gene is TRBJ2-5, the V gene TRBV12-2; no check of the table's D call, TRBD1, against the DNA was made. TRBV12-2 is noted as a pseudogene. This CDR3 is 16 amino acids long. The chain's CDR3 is CASRLVTPGPKETQYF. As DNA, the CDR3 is TGTGCAAGTCGCTTAGTAACCCCAGGTCCTAAAGAGACCCAGTACTTC.

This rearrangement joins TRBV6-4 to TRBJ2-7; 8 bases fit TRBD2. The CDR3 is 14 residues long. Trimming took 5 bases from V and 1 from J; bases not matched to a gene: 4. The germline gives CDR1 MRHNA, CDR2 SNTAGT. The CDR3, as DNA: TGTGCCAGCAGTAAACTAGCGGATTCCTACGAGCAGTACTTC. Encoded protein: CASSKLADSYEQYF.

The CDR3 sequence is CASRWEAGNTEAFF. The DNA of the CDR3 is TGTGCCAGTAGGTGGGAGGCCGGCAACACTGAAGCTTTCTTT. V gene TRBV19 combines with J gene TRBJ1-1, with D uncertain. Trimming pared 6 bases from V and 2 bases from J, leaving 13 bases between. The CDR3 is made up of 14 amino acids. Germline lookup yields CDR1 LNHDA and CDR2 SQIVND (reference sequence).

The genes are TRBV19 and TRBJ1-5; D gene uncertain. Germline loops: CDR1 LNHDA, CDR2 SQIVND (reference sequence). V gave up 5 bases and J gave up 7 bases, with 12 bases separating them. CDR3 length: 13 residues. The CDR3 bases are TGTGCCAGTAGTTTGGCAGCGAACCAGCCCCAGCATTTT. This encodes CASSLAANQPQHF.

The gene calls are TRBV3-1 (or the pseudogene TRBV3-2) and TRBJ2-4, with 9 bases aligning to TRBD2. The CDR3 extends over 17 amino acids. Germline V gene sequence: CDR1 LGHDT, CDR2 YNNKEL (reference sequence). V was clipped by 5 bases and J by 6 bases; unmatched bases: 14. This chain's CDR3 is CASSTPDFSGSRNIQYF. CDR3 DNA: TGTGCCAGCAGCACCCCCGACTTTAGCGGGAGTAGAAACATTCAGTACTTC.

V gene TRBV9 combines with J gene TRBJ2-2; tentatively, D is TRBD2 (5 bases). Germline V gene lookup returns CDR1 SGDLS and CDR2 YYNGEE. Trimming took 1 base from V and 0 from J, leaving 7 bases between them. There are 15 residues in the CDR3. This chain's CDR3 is CASSVSGTNTGELFF. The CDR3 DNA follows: TGTGCCAGCAGCGTATCCGGGACGAACACCGGGGAGCTGTTTTTT.

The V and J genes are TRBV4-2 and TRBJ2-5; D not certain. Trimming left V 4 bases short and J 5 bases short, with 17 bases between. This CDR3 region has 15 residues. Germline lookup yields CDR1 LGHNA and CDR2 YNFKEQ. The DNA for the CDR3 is TGTGCCAGCAGCCCCCTAGTTAGCTTAAGGGAGACCCAGTACTTC. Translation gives CASSPLVSLRETQYF.